The rows below give T cell receptor beta chains drawn from one sample of a study of cytomegalovirus exposure and HLA in healthy donors. Assay: immunoSEQ multiplex PCR; the TCRdb copy retains only in-frame clones and omits some. The sample contains over 140,000 clones, almost 85% of which appear only once. The specimen sequenced was PBMCs. Receptor source: a man younger than 45 in good health and CMV-seropositive. Each CDR3 is given without its conserved first and last residue. The D gene is left open where the match is weak.

TRBD1,TRBV5-8,TRBJ1-2,ASSSDRALYGYT
NA,TRBV10-3,TRBJ1-3,AIRFEAPGNTIY
TRBD1,TRBV7-8,TRBJ2-6,ASSLDRQGGGGANVLT
TRBD2,TRBV7-3,TRBJ2-3,ASSLTAGGPDTQY
NA,TRBV4-1,TRBJ2-5,ASSQARQETQY
NA,TRBV28,TRBJ2-5,ASSYPTGDQY
TRBD1,TRBV7-9,TRBJ1-6,ASSQGQDSSPLH
TRBD2,TRBV5-1,TRBJ2-3,ASSKGLDTDTQY
TRBD1,TRBV18,TRBJ1-1,ASSPPGQESTEAF
TRBD2,TRBV12-5,TRBJ2-1,ASGLSPPGLLSYNEQF
NA,TRBV7-8,TRBJ2-7,ASSSGTLNYEQY
NA,TRBV28,TRBJ1-5,ASSPIGKPQH
NA,TRBV7-3,TRBJ2-1,ASSLVQYNEQF
NA,TRBV19,TRBJ2-5,ASSGGPAEGEETQY
NA,TRBV7-7,TRBJ2-2,ASSSQMTGELF
NA,TRBV6-5,TRBJ1-4,ASSYGQGGTNEKLF
TRBD2,TRBV7-6,TRBJ2-7,ASSRHLAGASYEQY
TRBD1,TRBV28,TRBJ1-2,ASSTGQAILYGYT
NA,TRBV4-1,TRBJ2-7,ASSQESTGTYEQY
NA,TRBV6-4,TRBJ1-2,ASSDGGGYT